This T cell receptor (beta chain) was sequenced for a study of identical twins. Regarding this clonotype: Its antigen is not known.

The CDR3 is 15 residues long. The V gene lost 3 bases and the J gene lost 0 bases, with 13 bases spanning the gap. Germline V gene lookup returns CDR1 GTSNPN and CDR2 SVGIG (reference sequence). TCRdb redid the calling of the 5' RACE reads with MiXCR, one entry per CDR3 protein. The data show about 450,000 distinct CDR3 sequences, about a fifth seen once. Whole-study results and caveats: Twin-shared out-of-frame alpha sequences were enriched for low generation probability.

The sample was naive T cells sorted from blood. V is TRBV30 and J is TRBJ2-3, with D perhaps TRBD1 (6 bases). This receptor was taken from a man aged 45-65 years in good health. CDR3 amino acids: CAWRRQELSTDTQYF. In nucleotides, the CDR3 is TGTGCCTGGAGGCGACAGGAGCTGAGCACAGATACGCAGTATTTT.